A selection of T cell receptor beta chains follows, all from one sample in a study of CD8 T cells in ankylosing spondylitis. MiXCR, run by TCRdb on the 5' RACE reads, gives a single entry per CDR3 protein. The sample lists 350,000 or so distinct CDR3 sequences, 14% to 15% occurring once. The sample taken for sequencing was blood, either unsorted or a sorted T cell fraction (not recorded which). The receptor set was obtained from a male donor with ankylosing spondylitis or in good health (not recorded which). Each CDR3 is given with its conserved first and last residue. D genes are given only for firm matches. The size of a clone is reported for some rows only, either as once, few or many, or as a class for expanded clones.

few | TRBD1 | TRBJ2-6 | TRBV29-1 | CSVSTGAGANVLTF | TGCAGCGTGTCCACAGGGGCTGGGGCCAACGTCCTGACTTTC
NA | NA | TRBJ2-5 | TRBV14 | CASSQDPGRQTQYF | TGTGCCAGCAGCCAAGATCCCGGTCGCCAGACCCAGTACTTC
NA | NA | TRBJ2-7 | TRBV29-1 | CSVTRAGYSYEQYF | TGCAGCGTGACTCGGGCGGGGTACTCCTACGAGCAGTACTTC
few | NA | TRBJ2-7 | TRBV27 | CASSLERFYEQYF | TGTGCCAGCAGTTTAGAGCGGTTCTACGAGCAGTACTTC
many | NA | TRBJ2-1 | TRBV12-3/TRBV12-4 | CASSSFNEQFF | TGTGCCAGCAGTTCATTTAATGAGCAGTTCTTC
few | TRBD1 | TRBJ2-5 | TRBV18 | CASAFYRGSQETQYF | TGTGCCAGCGCCTTCTACAGGGGGTCGCAAGAGACCCAGTACTTC
few | NA | TRBJ2-7 | TRBV6-2/TRBV6-3 | CASSFLQGTYEQYF | TGTGCCAGCAGTTTCCTACAGGGCACCTACGAGCAGTACTTC
many | NA | TRBJ1-3 | TRBV5-5 | CASSSTFSSGNTIYF | TGTGCCAGCAGCTCGACATTCAGCTCTGGAAACACCATATATTTT
NA | NA | TRBJ2-5 | TRBV5-6 | CASSPAQQETQYF | TGTGCCAGCTCCCCGGCCCAACAAGAGACCCAGTACTTC
NA | TRBD2 | TRBJ2-3 | TRBV29-1 | CSVEAGGITDTQYF | TGCAGCGTTGAAGCGGGGGGGATTACAGATACGCAGTATTTT
few | TRBD1 | TRBJ2-1 | TRBV7-9 | CASSFRQGASNEQFF | TGTGCCAGCAGCTTTAGACAGGGGGCGAGTAATGAGCAGTTCTTC
NA | NA | TRBJ1-1 | TRBV12-3/TRBV12-4 | CASSLAPSDRGTEAFF | TGTGCCAGCAGTTTAGCCCCCTCCGATCGGGGCACTGAAGCTTTCTTT
few | NA | TRBJ2-7 | TRBV5-4 | CASSFGGELNEQYF | TGTGCCAGCAGCTTCGGAGGGGAATTAAACGAGCAGTACTTC
many | NA | TRBJ2-1 | TRBV5-1 | CASSFDPPYNEQFF | TGCGCCAGCAGCTTTGACCCCCCATACAATGAGCAGTTCTTC
few | NA | TRBJ2-3 | TRBV11-2 | CASSLVGAAVDTQYF | TGTGCCAGCAGCTTAGTAGGGGCGGCCGTGGATACGCAGTATTTT
few | NA | TRBJ1-4 | TRBV7-2 | CASTFHPTNEKLFF | TGTGCCAGCACCTTCCACCCAACTAATGAAAAACTGTTTTTT
few | NA | TRBJ2-1 | TRBV12-3/TRBV12-4 | CASTAGSYNEQFF | TGTGCCAGCACCGCAGGCTCCTACAATGAGCAGTTCTTC
NA | TRBD1 | TRBJ1-1 | TRBV6-2/TRBV6-3 | CASSYLPGQGPRSTEAFF | TGTGCCAGCAGTTATTTACCGGGACAGGGGCCACGGAGCACTGAAGCTTTCTTT
few | NA | TRBJ1-2 | TRBV5-1 | CASSLTRDHNGYTF | TGCGCCAGCAGCTTGACACGGGACCATAATGGCTACACCTTC
NA | NA | TRBJ2-1 | TRBV6-4 | CASSTLAGHEQFF | TGTGCCAGCAGTACCCTAGCAGGCCATGAGCAGTTCTTC
NA | NA | TRBJ1-2 | TRBV9 | CASSVEANGYTF | TGTGCCAGCAGCGTAGAGGCGAATGGCTACACCTTC
few | NA | TRBJ1-2 | TRBV12-3/TRBV12-4 | CASTDSIGAAGYTF | TGTGCCAGCACCGATTCGATAGGGGCCGCGGGCTACACCTTC
NA | TRBD1 | TRBJ1-1 | TRBV12-3/TRBV12-4 | CASSLSPGQGTEAFF | TGTGCCAGCAGTTTATCACCGGGACAGGGAACTGAAGCTTTCTTT
few | NA | TRBJ2-7 | TRBV15 | CATSRDRVGEQYF | TGTGCCACCAGCAGAGACAGGGTGGGCGAGCAGTACTTC
NA | NA | TRBJ1-2 | TRBV5-5 | CASSLGALNYGYTF | TGTGCCAGCAGTTTGGGGGCCCTTAACTATGGCTACACCTTC
few | NA | TRBJ2-6 | TRBV12-3/TRBV12-4 | CASSSGELIGGANVLTF | TGTGCCAGCAGTTCAGGGGAACTAATCGGTGGGGCCAACGTCCTGACTTTC
NA | TRBD2 | TRBJ2-1 | TRBV9 | CASSVWGGNEQFF | TGTGCCAGCAGCGTATGGGGGGGCAATGAGCAGTTCTTC
NA | NA | TRBJ2-1 | TRBV18 | CASSRGYYNEQFF | TGTGCCAGCTCACGCGGCTATTACAATGAGCAGTTCTTC
few | NA | TRBJ2-5 | TRBV3-1 | CASTVLGETQYF | TGTGCCAGCACCGTACTAGGAGAGACCCAGTACTTC
NA | TRBD2 | TRBJ2-3 | TRBV20-1 | CSARGSGRAATDTQYF | TGCAGTGCTAGAGGAAGCGGGAGGGCCGCCACAGATACGCAGTATTTT
NA | NA | TRBJ2-5 | TRBV5-1 | CASCLMGAETQYF | TGCGCCAGCTGCCTTATGGGGGCGGAGACCCAGTACTTC
NA | NA | TRBJ2-1 | TRBV7-7 | CASSLDPLAGGEQFF | TGTGCCAGCAGCTTAGATCCTCTCGCCGGTGGTGAGCAGTTCTTC